This entry lists 20 T cell receptor beta chains sequenced from one sample in a study of breast tumors, draining lymph nodes, adjacent tissues. MiXCR, applied by TCRdb to the multiplex PCR reads, yields one record per CDR3 protein. The sample carries 200,000 to 250,000 distinct CDR3 sequences, 30% to 35% recorded once. The lymph nodes were axillary draining lymph nodes from breast cancer patients. The sequenced sample was axillary lymph node tissue. These receptors were collected from a female donor with breast cancer. Some clones in this sample may be carry-over from other donors' samples.

This clonotype showed up many times. This rearrangement joins TRBV7-9 to TRBJ1-6, with 8 bases matching TRBD1. The germline V gene encodes CDR1 SEHNR and CDR2 FQNEAQ (reference sequence). The CDR3 covers 14 residues. V lost 4 bases to trimming and J lost 7 bases; unmatched junction nucleotides: 3. CDR3 region: CASSSTGANSPLHF. The CDR3 DNA follows: TGTGCCAGCAGCTCGACAGGGGCAAATTCACCCCTCCACTTT.

The chain uses TRBV6-6 and TRBJ1-2; no clear D. CDR3 length: 16 residues. Trimming took 5 bases from V and 7 from J, leaving 23 bases between them. Germline CDR1 MNHNY, CDR2 SVGAGI (reference sequence). The CDR3 DNA follows: TGTGCCAGCAGTCACTGGGCAGCCACAAGTGGAAGTGGCTACACCTTC. Translating gives CASSHWAATSGSGYTF.

This chain links TRBV12-5 with TRBJ1-2, with D uncertain. The CDR3 extends over 13 amino acids. V was shortened by 7 bases and J by 2 bases, with 11 bases between the two germline ends. Germline assignment: CDR1 LGHNT and CDR2 FRNRAP. The CDR3 bases are TGTGCTAGTGCCAACCAGCCGAACTATGGCTACACCTTC. It specifies CASANQPNYGYTF.

Comments on this clonotype: With a much larger clone just one base away, this may be a read error. This sequence joins TRBV7-8 and TRBJ1-2; 9 bases align to TRBD1. Germline V gene lookup returns CDR1 SGHVS and CDR2 FQNEAQ. The CDR3 length is 15 residues. CDR3 nucleotide sequence: TGCGCCAGCAGCCCCCGGACAGGGGATGAGTATGGCTACCCCTTC. Protein sequence: CASSPRTGDEYGYPF.

This chain links TRBV20-1 with TRBJ1-1, with D uncertain. From germline, CDR1 is DFQATT and CDR2 SNEGSKA (reference sequence). This CDR3 is built from 14 residues. V was clipped by 0 bases and J by 2 bases, with 10 bases between them. The CDR3 nucleotides read TGCAGTGCTAGAGATTCTCGGGGTAACACTGAAGCTTTCTTT. It yields the protein CSARDSRGNTEAFF.

A word on this clonotype: No conserved phenylalanine or tryptophan is present at the end of the CDR3, so a read error is the likely explanation. J is TRBJ2-3 and V is TRBV20-1; no definite D call. Trimming stripped 3 bases from V and 2 bases from J, with 12 bases between. The CDR3 is 14 amino acids. From germline, CDR1 is DFQATT and CDR2 SNEGSKA (reference sequence). The CDR3 here is CSARKLAATDTQYL. CDR3 DNA: TGCAGTGCTAGGAAGCTGGCGGCCACAGATACGCAGTATCTT.

This clonotype was seen only once. The chain joins TRBV2 to TRBJ2-1; 8 bases map to TRBD1. CDR1 and CDR2 from the germline V gene are SNHLY and FYNNEI. After removal of 6 bases from V and 4 bases from J, the junction contained 8 bases not matched to a gene. The CDR3 is 15 amino acids. This CDR3 reads CASRGQGLGYNEQFF. CDR3 coding DNA: TGTGCCAGCAGAGGACAGGGACTGGGATACAATGAGCAGTTCTTC.

CDR3 sequence: CASSVEGDRTWDTIYF. The DNA of the CDR3 is TGTGCCAGCAGCGTAGAGGGGGACAGGACCTGGGACACCATATATTTT. The chain joins TRBV9 to TRBJ1-3, with 8 bases fitting TRBD1. The CDR3 loop spans 16 amino acids. V was pared by 0 bases and J by 8 bases, with 10 bases of the junction left unmatched. In germline, CDR1 is SGDLS, CDR2 YYNGEE.

In this sample, this clonotype turned up once. One base away lies a much larger clone, so this may be a sequencing read error. CDR3 coding DNA: TGTGCCAGCAGTTACTCTGGCGCCAATCAGCCCCAGCATTTT. Encoded protein: CASSYSGANQPQHF. The chain couples TRBV6-5 to TRBJ1-5; D is unresolved. V lost 0 bases, J lost 3 bases, and 6 bases lay in between. The germline V gene has CDR1 MNHEY and CDR2 SVGAGI. The CDR3 runs to 14 residues.

This clonotype was recorded many times. The chain has TRBV20-1 and TRBJ2-2; weak D call: TRBD2 (5 bases). CDR3 length: 15 amino acids. The germline gives CDR1 DFQATT, CDR2 SNEGSKA (reference sequence). V shed 7 bases and J shed 0 bases, with 15 bases lying between them. CDR3 nucleotide sequence: TGCAGTGTTCCGGGATACGATTCGAACACCGGGGAGCTGTTTTTT. Its protein product is CSVPGYDSNTGELFF.

V and J are TRBV19 and TRBJ1-4; D ambiguous. Germline loops: CDR1 LNHDA, CDR2 SQIVND (reference sequence). CDR3 length equals 13 residues. V lost 3 bases to trimming and J lost 12 bases, with 14 bases between them. CDR3 bases: TGTGCCAGTAGTATTGTGACAATATTAGAACTGTTTTTT. Translated, it gives CASSIVTILELFF. The whole variable domain, filled in from reference TRBV19 and TRBJ1-4, reads DGGITQSPKYLFRKEGQNVTLSCEQNLNHDAMYWYRQDPGQGLRLIYYSQIVNDFQKGDIAEGYSVSREKKESFPLTVTSAQKNPTAFYLCASSIVTILELFFGSGTQLSVL.

Many counts were recorded for this clonotype. The V gene is TRBV7-8, the J gene TRBJ1-2; tentative D call: TRBD1 (6 bases). Germline CDR1 is SGHVS and CDR2 is FQNEAQ. V was pared by 0 bases and J by 6 bases, with 14 bases between. The length of the CDR3 is 15 residues. The CDR3 here is CASSLAQDRHNGYTF. Here the CDR3 DNA reads TGTGCCAGCAGCTTAGCCCAGGACAGACACAATGGCTACACCTTC.

This clonotype was observed many times. The rearrangement joins TRBV4-1 to TRBJ2-2, with 11 bases matching TRBD1. The CDR3 is made up of 16 amino acids. The germline CDR1 and CDR2 sequences are MGHRA and YSYEKL. The junction had 1 base not matched to a gene; V was cut back by 1 base and J by 3 bases. The CDR3 DNA reads as TGCGCCAGCAGCCAAGGGACAGGGGGCGACACCGGGGAGCTGTTTTTT. The encoded protein is CASSQGTGGDTGELFF.

This clonotype was seen repeatedly, ten times or more. J is TRBJ2-5 and V is TRBV3-1; 12 positions match TRBD2. The V and J ends lost 4 bases and 2 bases, in that order; junction bases with no gene match: 5. This CDR3 spans 16 amino acids. The germline V gene encodes CDR1 LGHDT and CDR2 YNNKEL (reference sequence). The CDR3, as DNA: TGTGCCAGCAGCCCCGGCCTAGCGGGGGGGCAAGAGACCCAGTACTTC. Translating gives CASSPGLAGGQETQYF.

To note about this clonotype: A much more abundant neighbour one base away suggests this may be a read error. V gene TRBV4-1 combines with J gene TRBJ2-1, with D perhaps TRBD2 (5 bases). The germline V gene encodes CDR1 MGHRA and CDR2 YSYEKL. Trimming took off 0 bases at V and 4 bases at J, with 13 bases between the two ends. This CDR3 comprises 16 residues. DNA for the CDR3: TGCGCCAGCAGCCAAGATCGCCAAGCGGAATACAATGAGCAGTTCTTC. Its translation is CASSQDRQAEYNEQFF.

This clonotype was counted once. The V gene is TRBV19, the J gene TRBJ1-6; 7 nucleotides align to TRBD1. V gave up 11 bases and J gave up 6 bases; unmatched junction bases: 10. The germline CDR1 and CDR2 sequences are LNHDA and SQIVND (reference sequence). The CDR3 loop spans 14 amino acids. The CDR3 loop is CACSWDRINSPLHF. The CDR3, as DNA: TGTGCCTGCAGCTGGGACAGAATTAATTCACCCCTCCACTTT.

V gene TRBV6-5 combines with J gene TRBJ1-5; weak D call: TRBD1 (5 bases). The V gene's germline CDR1 is MNHEY and CDR2 SVGAGI. The CDR3 loop spans 15 amino acids. V lost 2 bases and J lost 2, with 10 bases in between. The CDR3 is CASSYTAGGNQPQHF. The CDR3 DNA is TGTGCCAGCAGTTACACCGCGGGGGGCAATCAGCCCCAGCATTTT.

This clonotype has a count of ten or more. The rearrangement joins TRBV4-1 to TRBJ1-2, with D possibly TRBD1 on 5 matching bases. This CDR3 region has 13 residues. Trimming took off 3 bases at V and 4 bases at J, with 9 bases between the two ends. CDR1 is MGHRA, CDR2 YSYEKL, per germline. Here the CDR3 reads CASSHPGGYGYTF. For the CDR3, the DNA is TGCGCCAGCAGCCACCCGGGGGGCTATGGCTACACCTTC.

The chain joins TRBV30 to TRBJ1-3; no clear D. V was cut by 2 bases and J by 0 bases, with 14 bases left in between. From germline, CDR1 is GTSNPN and CDR2 SVGIG (reference sequence). This CDR3 contains 16 residues. Written as DNA, the CDR3 is TGTGCCTGGAGTTCGTTGGGCCCGAGCTCTGGAAACACCATATATTTT. Residues: CAWSSLGPSSGNTIYF.

This clonotype was recorded at least ten times. The chain couples TRBV6-5 to TRBJ2-7; D perhaps matches TRBD1 (6 bases). V was clipped by 5 bases and J by 5 bases, with 7 bases between them. The length of the CDR3 is 11 residues. CDR1 MNHEY and CDR2 SVGAGI come from the germline V gene. DNA for the CDR3: TGTGCCAGCAGTCGGGACAACGAGCAGTACTTC. Translation: CASSRDNEQYF.